This T cell receptor beta chain was sequenced during a study of glioma-infiltrating T cells after dendritic cell vaccination. Study-wide results and caveats: Longer survival after dendritic cell vaccination followed higher pretreatment TIL content. Few patients contributed both blood and tumor specimens.

The repertoire was sequenced with immunoSEQ multiplex PCR; TCRdb's copy has only in-frame clones and lacks some. The repertoire holds tens of thousands of clones, more than 65% seen once, with 2.1% in the top ten. No glioblastoma patient carried an isocitrate dehydrogenase mutation. PBMC were collected before vaccination, two weeks after the third vaccination, and at progression. Germline V gene lookup returns CDR1 SEHNR and CDR2 FQNEAQ (reference sequence). J gave up 0 bases and V 5 bases, and 4 bases lay outside the gene matches. CDR3 length equals 16 residues. This clone was observed a single time. What it recognizes is unknown.

The sequenced sample was blood, obtained before dendritic cell vaccination. The receptor was isolated from a human donor with glioblastoma. V is TRBV7-9 and J is TRBJ2-1; 10 bases map to TRBD2. CDR3 DNA: TGTGCCAGCAGCCGATCTAGCGGGAGCTCCTACAATGAGCAGTTCTTC. It codes for CASSRSSGSSYNEQFF.